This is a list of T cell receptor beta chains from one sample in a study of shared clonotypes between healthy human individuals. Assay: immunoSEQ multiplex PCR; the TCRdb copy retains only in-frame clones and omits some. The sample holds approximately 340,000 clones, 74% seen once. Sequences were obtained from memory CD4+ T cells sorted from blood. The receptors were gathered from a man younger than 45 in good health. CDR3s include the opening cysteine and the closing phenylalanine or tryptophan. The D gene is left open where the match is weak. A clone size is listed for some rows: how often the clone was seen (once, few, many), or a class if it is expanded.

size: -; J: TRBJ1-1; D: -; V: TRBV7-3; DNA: TGTGCCAGCAGTCAGACAGCCAACACTGAAGCTTTCTTT; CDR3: CASSQTANTEAFF
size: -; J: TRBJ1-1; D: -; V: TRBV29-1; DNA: TGCAGCGTTGAAGGAGGGGGGAGAAAGATGAACACTGAAGCTTTCTTT; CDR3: CSVEGGGRKMNTEAFF
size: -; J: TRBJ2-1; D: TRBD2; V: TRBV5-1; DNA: TGCGCCAGCTCGTTCACTAGCGGGGGATACAATGAGCAGTTCTTC; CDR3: CASSFTSGGYNEQFF
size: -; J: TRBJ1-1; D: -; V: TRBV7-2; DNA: TGTGCCAGCAGCTTAAATATAGAGACTGAAGCTTTCTTT; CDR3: CASSLNIETEAFF
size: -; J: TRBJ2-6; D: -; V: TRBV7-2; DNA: TGTGCCAGCAGCTTAGCGGTGGGCAATTTAAGAGCCAACGTCCTGACTTTC; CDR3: CASSLAVGNLRANVLTF
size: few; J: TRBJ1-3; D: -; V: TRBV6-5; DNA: TGTGCCAGCAGCCTCCAGCTCTCTGGAAACACCATATATTTT; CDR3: CASSLQLSGNTIYF
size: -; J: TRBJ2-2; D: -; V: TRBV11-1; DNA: TGTGCCAGCAGCCAGGGGAAGACCTACACCGGGGAGCTGTTTTTT; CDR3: CASSQGKTYTGELFF
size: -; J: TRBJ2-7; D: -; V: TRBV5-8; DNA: TGTGCCAGCAGCTTAACGCCCGTCGGGGGCTACTCCTACGAGCAGTACTTC; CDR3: CASSLTPVGGYSYEQYF
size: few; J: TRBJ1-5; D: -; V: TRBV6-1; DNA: TGTGCCAGCAGCGAGACAGGATGGAGTCAGCCCCAGCATTTT; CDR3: CASSETGWSQPQHF
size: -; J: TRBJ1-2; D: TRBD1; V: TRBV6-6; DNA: TGTGCCAGCAGTTACAGGAGGACAGGTTTCTATGGCTACACCTTC; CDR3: CASSYRRTGFYGYTF
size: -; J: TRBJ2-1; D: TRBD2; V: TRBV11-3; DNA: TGTGCCAGCAGCTTAGCCCTAGCGGGAGGGAGGGGTGAGCAGTTCTTC; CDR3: CASSLALAGGRGEQFF
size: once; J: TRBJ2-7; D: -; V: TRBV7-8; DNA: TGTGCCAGCAGACAGAGGGATACGGACTACGAGCAGTACTTC; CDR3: CASRQRDTDYEQYF
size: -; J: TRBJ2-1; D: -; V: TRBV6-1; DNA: TGTGCCGAGGGTCGCGGACTCAATGAGCAGTTCTTC; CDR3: CAEGRGLNEQFF
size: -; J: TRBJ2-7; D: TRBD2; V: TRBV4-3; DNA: TGCGCCAGCAGCCCAAACCCGGGAGGGCCCTTCGAGCAGTACTTC; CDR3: CASSPNPGGPFEQYF
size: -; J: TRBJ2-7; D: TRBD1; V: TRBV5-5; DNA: TGTGCCAGCAGCCCACTGGGACAGTCCTACGAGCAATACTTC; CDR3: CASSPLGQSYEQYF
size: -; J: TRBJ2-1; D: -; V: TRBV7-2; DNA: TGTGCCAGCAGCTTAAGTCGCGTCGATGAGCAGTTCTTC; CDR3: CASSLSRVDEQFF
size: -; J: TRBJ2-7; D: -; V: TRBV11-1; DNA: TGTGCCAGCAGCCGCGCCAGGACAGTAAGCGAGCAGTACTTC; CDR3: CASSRARTVSEQYF
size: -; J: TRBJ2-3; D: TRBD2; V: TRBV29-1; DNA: TGCAACGGACTAGCGGGAGGCACAGATACGCAGTATTTT; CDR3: CNGLAGGTDTQYF
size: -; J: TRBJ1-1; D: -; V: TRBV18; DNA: TGTGCCAGCTCACCACCGGGCACAGGCGGTGAGGGGGCTTTCTTT; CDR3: CASSPPGTGGEGAFF
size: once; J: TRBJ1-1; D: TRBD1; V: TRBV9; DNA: TGTGCCAGCAGCGTAGGACAGGGAGACACTGAAGCTTTCTTT; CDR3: CASSVGQGDTEAFF
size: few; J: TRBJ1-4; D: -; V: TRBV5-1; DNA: TGCGCCAGCAGCTCTGGCGGGTCACAAGGCGAAAAACTGTTTTTT; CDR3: CASSSGGSQGEKLFF
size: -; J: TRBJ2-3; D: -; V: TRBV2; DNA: TGTGCCAGCAGTACGTGGATTTACACAGATACGCAGTATTTT; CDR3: CASSTWIYTDTQYF
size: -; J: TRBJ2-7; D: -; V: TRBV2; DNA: TGTGCCAGCAGTGAACCCTCCGGAGGAGGGACCGAGCAGTACTTC; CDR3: CASSEPSGGGTEQYF
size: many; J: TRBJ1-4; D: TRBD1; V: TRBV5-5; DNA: TGTGCCAGCAGCCGCGCCATAGGGGGCGTTGCTGAAAAACTGTTTTTT; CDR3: CASSRAIGGVAEKLFF
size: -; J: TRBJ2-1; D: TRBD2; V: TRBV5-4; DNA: TGTGCCAGCAGCCCCCGTATAGCGGGAGAATATGAGCAGTTCTTC; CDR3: CASSPRIAGEYEQFF
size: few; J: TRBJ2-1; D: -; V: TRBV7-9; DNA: TGTGCCAGCAGCTTAAGTAGTAGCGTTCCCTACAATGAGCAGTTCTTC; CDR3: CASSLSSSVPYNEQFF
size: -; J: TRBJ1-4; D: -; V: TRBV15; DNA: TGTGCCACCAGCCTGGCCCGACGCGGAAAACTGTTTTTT; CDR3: CATSLARRGKLFF
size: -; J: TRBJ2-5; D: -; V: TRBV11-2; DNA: TGTGCCAGCAGCTTAGGAGACCCGTTGCAGACCCAGTACTTC; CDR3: CASSLGDPLQTQYF
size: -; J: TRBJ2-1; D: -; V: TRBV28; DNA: TGTGCCAGCAGTTTAAGTCAGGTCTTTACGTCCTACAATGAGCAGTTCTTC; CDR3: CASSLSQVFTSYNEQFF
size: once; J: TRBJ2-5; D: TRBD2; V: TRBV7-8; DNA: TGTGCCAGCAGTGCCGGGACTAGCGGGAACGGCGAGACCCAGTACTTC; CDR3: CASSAGTSGNGETQYF
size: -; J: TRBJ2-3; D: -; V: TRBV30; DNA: TGTGCCTCCCCCCGGGGTAGCGCAAGCACAGATACGCAGTATTTT; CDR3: CASPRGSASTDTQYF
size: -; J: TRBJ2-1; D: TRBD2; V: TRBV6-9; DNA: TGTGCCAGCAGTTATGGGGAGACTAGCGGGAGTGGGTACAATGAGCAGTTCTTC; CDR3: CASSYGETSGSGYNEQFF
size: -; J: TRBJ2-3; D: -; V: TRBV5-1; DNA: TGCGCCAGCAGCTTGGAACAGCCGACAGATACGCAGTATTTT; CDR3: CASSLEQPTDTQYF
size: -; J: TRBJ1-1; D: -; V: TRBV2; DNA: TGTGCCAGCAGAAACCAGGAGGGGAACACTGAAGCTTTCTTT; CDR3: CASRNQEGNTEAFF